One sample yielded the 4 T cell receptor beta chains listed below, sequenced in a study of T cells in Graves' hyperthyroidism and ophthalmopathy. Amplification yielded TCR beta CDR3 regions, with RNA transcripts as the source. TCR CDR3 regions were first amplified by RT-PCR with HTBI primers. MiXCR was run by TCRdb on the multiplex PCR reads, yielding one entry per CDR3 protein. The repertoire has around 600,000 distinct CDR3 sequences, around 16% of them found once; the top ten carry roughly 3%. The sequenced sample was blood. Source of these receptors: a woman aged 40-49 years with Graves' ophthalmopathy.

J is TRBJ2-7 and V is TRBV30; the D gene is possibly TRBD2 (6 bases). The germline V gene encodes CDR1 GTSNPN and CDR2 SVGIG (reference sequence). Trimming removed 2 bases from V and 9 bases from J, with 14 bases in between. CDR3 length equals 12 residues. CDR3 sequence: CAWSHGVGGQYF. The CDR3 DNA follows: TGTGCCTGGAGTCACGGCGTCGGGGGGCAGTACTTC.

This clonotype was counted at least ten times. V usage is TRBV18 and J usage is TRBJ2-3; D uncertain. Deletions cut 3 bases from V and 1 base from J, with 5 bases between. Germline loops: CDR1 KGHSH, CDR2 LQKENI. The CDR3 has 13 amino acids. This CDR3 is CASSPRGTDTQYF. CDR3 DNA sequence: TGTGCCAGCTCACCCCGGGGCACAGATACGCAGTATTTT.

The chain is built from TRBV2 and TRBJ2-7; the match to TRBD2 covers 9 bases. The V gene's germline CDR1 is SNHLY and CDR2 FYNNEI. V gave up 8 bases and J gave up 6 bases; unmatched junction bases: 8. The CDR3 totals 13 residues. The CDR3 coding sequence is TGTGCCAGCGAGGTAGCGGGAGTGAGCGAGCAGTACTTC. Protein sequence: CASEVAGVSEQYF.

The chain recombines TRBV12-3 or TRBV12-4 with TRBJ2-7; either TRBD1 or TRBD2 may fit D (6 bases each). This CDR3 contains 14 residues. V dropped 3 bases and J dropped 5 bases, with 14 bases sitting between them. This CDR3 reads CASSFGGRGDEQYF. CDR3 coding DNA: TGTGCCAGCAGTTTCGGGGGCAGGGGCGACGAGCAGTACTTC.